The 16 T cell receptor beta chains reported below all come from one sample, sequenced in a study of brain T cells in children with intractable seizures. Produced via immunoSEQ multiplex PCR; TCRdb's table is partial and in-frame only. The sample has 35,000 to 50,000 clones; around 90% are singletons. The material was peripheral blood, obtained at surgery. Receptors originate from a girl aged 2 to 10 with tuberous sclerosis and intractable seizures.

The rearrangement joins TRBV12-3 or TRBV12-4 to TRBJ1-2, with TRBD1 matching over 7 bases. Germline trimming cut 5 bases from V and 7 bases from J; bases unmatched to any gene: 4. CDR3 length: 12 amino acids. The CDR3 coding sequence is TGTGCCAGCAGTCCGTGGACAGGTGGCTACACCTTC. This sequence encodes CASSPWTGGYTF.

The V call is TRBV5-1, the J call TRBJ1-2; 10 bases map to TRBD1. Trimming took 3 bases from V and 6 from J; bases not matched to a gene: 11. The CDR3 length is 16 residues. Per the germline V gene, CDR1 is SGHRS and CDR2 is YFSETQ. The CDR3 DNA follows: TGCGCCAGCAGCTCGACAGGGGGCGAGATAAGGAATGGCTACACCTTC. Its translation is CASSSTGGEIRNGYTF.

This chain links TRBV3-1 (or the pseudogene TRBV3-2) with TRBJ2-5; 8 bases match TRBD2. The CDR3 extends over 16 amino acids. CDR1 is LGHDT, CDR2 YNNKEL, per germline (reference sequence). V shed 1 base, J shed 5 bases, and the junction held 9 bases outside the gene matches. Here the CDR3 DNA reads TGTGCCAGCAGCCAAGGGAACGGGGGGGCCCAGGAGACCCAGTACTTC. This encodes CASSQGNGGAQETQYF.

Comment on this clone: At one of its ends the junction is not consistent with the germline gene, which may arise from a read error. The chain uses TRBV5-8 and TRBJ1-6, with 8 bases identical to TRBD1. The CDR3 has 16 residues. The germline V gene encodes CDR1 SGHTS and CDR2 YDEGEE. As DNA, the CDR3 is TGTGCCAGCAGCTTGGGGACAGGGAAGGGTAATACACCCCTCCACTTT. Translating gives CASSLGTGKGNTPLHF.

V is TRBV19 and J is TRBJ2-2; the match to TRBD2 covers 7 bases. The CDR3 is made up of 13 amino acids. Germline loops: CDR1 LNHDA, CDR2 SQIVND (reference sequence). Germline trimming cut 7 bases from V and 9 bases from J; bases unmatched to any gene: 8. CDR3 protein: CASTRQGGRELFF. CDR3 nucleotides: TGTGCCAGTACCAGGCAGGGAGGGAGGGAGCTGTTTTTT.

The V and J genes are TRBV5-6 and TRBJ2-7; D possibly matches TRBD1 or TRBD2 (5 bases each). Germline V CDR1 and CDR2: SGHDT, YYEEEE. CDR3 size: 18 residues. Trimming shortened V by 0 bases and J by 3 bases, and 22 bases separated the two germline ends. The CDR3 is CASSLAGAGPTSIYEQYV. The CDR3 coding sequence is TGTGCCAGCAGCTTGGCCGGGGCAGGTCCTACCTCCATCTACGAGCAGTACGTC.

CDR3 sequence reads: CASKGVYEQYF. As DNA, the CDR3 is TGTGCCAGCAAGGGGGTCTACGAGCAGTACTTC. This sequence joins TRBV7-3 and TRBJ2-7; D might be TRBD1 (6 bases). CDR3 size: 11 residues. The V end was cut by 7 bases, the J end by 3 bases, with 7 bases between. CDR1 is SGHTA, CDR2 FQGTGA, per germline.

V is TRBV18 and J is TRBJ2-1; no definite D call. The germline gives CDR1 KGHSH, CDR2 LQKENI. The CDR3 loop spans 14 amino acids. Trimming cost V 3 bases and J 9 bases, with 15 bases left between them. The CDR3 DNA follows: TGTGCCAGCTCACCGCAGAGATCAGATAGTGAGCAGTTCTTC. Protein product: CASSPQRSDSEQFF.

The chain employs TRBV11-2 and TRBJ1-1, with D unresolved. Per the germline V gene, CDR1 is SGHAT and CDR2 is FQNNGV. CDR3 size: 12 residues. Trimming took off 1 base at V and 5 bases at J, with 5 bases between the two ends. The CDR3 region is CASSLGITEAFF. The CDR3 DNA follows: TGTGCCAGCAGCTTAGGGATTACTGAAGCTTTCTTT.

The gene calls are TRBV27 and TRBJ1-1; TRBD1 is a possible D gene (5 bases). Trimming took 5 bases from V and 5 from J, leaving 18 bases between them. Germline V gene lookup returns CDR1 MNHEY and CDR2 SMNVEV (reference sequence). The CDR3 length is 15 residues. CDR3 amino acids: CASSPSGPWGTEAFF. For the CDR3, the DNA is TGTGCCAGCAGTCCCTCGGGACCTTGGGGGACTGAAGCTTTCTTT.

This CDR3 reads CASSLTGTKSTDTQYF. The CDR3 coding sequence is TGTGCCAGTAGTCTCACCGGGACAAAGAGCACAGATACGCAGTATTTT. This chain connects TRBV19 to TRBJ2-3; the D gene is possibly TRBD1 (6 bases). Germline loops: CDR1 LNHDA, CDR2 SQIVND (reference sequence). The CDR3 covers 16 residues. Trimming removed 5 bases from V and 0 bases from J, with 15 bases in between. The full variable domain, rest sourced from reference TRBV19 and TRBJ2-3, is DGGITQSPKYLFRKEGQNVTLSCEQNLNHDAMYWYRQDPGQGLRLIYYSQIVNDFQKGDIAEGYSVSREKKESFPLTVTSAQKNPTAFYLCASSLTGTKSTDTQYFGPGTRLTVL.

The chain carries TRBV15 and TRBJ2-7; the D gene is possibly TRBD1 (6 bases). V lost 0 bases to trimming and J lost 5 bases, with 17 bases between them. The CDR3 has 16 residues. Germline CDR1 is LNHNV and CDR2 is YYDKDF (reference sequence). CDR3 region: CATSRDAQGPGDEQYF. The CDR3 coding sequence is TGTGCCACCAGCAGAGATGCGCAGGGCCCAGGGGACGAGCAGTACTTC. The whole variable domain, filled in from reference TRBV15 and TRBJ2-7, reads DAMVIQNPRYQVTQFGKPVTLSCSQTLNHNVMYWYQQKSSQAPKLLFHYYDKDFNNEADTPDNFQSRRPNTSFCFLDIRSPGLGDTAMYLCATSRDAQGPGDEQYFGPGTRLTVT.

The chain employs TRBV6-5 and TRBJ1-1; no clear D. The CDR3 extends over 13 amino acids. CDR1 and CDR2 (germline): MNHEY, SVGAGI. V was clipped by 2 bases and J by 3 bases, with 7 bases between them. The CDR3: CASSYARDTEAFF. CDR3 bases: TGTGCCAGCAGTTACGCGAGAGACACTGAAGCTTTCTTT.

J is TRBJ2-3 and V is TRBV4-1, with D uncertain. The CDR3 is made up of 17 amino acids. Germline loops: CDR1 MGHRA, CDR2 YSYEKL. Deletions cut 0 bases from V and 0 bases from J, with 13 bases between. The CDR3 reads CASSQDWASSSTDTQYF. CDR3 coding DNA: TGCGCCAGCAGCCAAGATTGGGCGTCCTCTAGCACAGATACGCAGTATTTT.

V gene TRBV2 combines with J gene TRBJ1-6, with 8 bases fitting TRBD1. J gave up 7 bases and V 2 bases, and 10 bases lay outside the gene matches. The CDR3 has 17 amino acids. Germline values: CDR1 SNHLY, CDR2 FYNNEI. CDR3 amino acids: CASSESGTGTWNSPLHF. CDR3 in DNA: TGTGCCAGCAGTGAAAGCGGGACAGGCACTTGGAATTCACCCCTCCACTTT.

This sequence joins TRBV27 and TRBJ1-1; no definite D call. The CDR3 has 15 amino acids. Germline CDR1 MNHEY, CDR2 SMNVEV (reference sequence). Trimming removed 4 bases at V and 1 base at J, with 13 bases between. The CDR3 region has the DNA TGTGCCAGCAGTTCCGACCGGGTTGGGAACACTGAAGCTTTCTTT. This sequence encodes CASSSDRVGNTEAFF.